The sequence of this T cell receptor beta chain was determined in a study of shared clonotypes between healthy human individuals. Study summary: Donors had three CD4 naive, three CD4 memory, two CD8 naive and one CD8 memory plate apiece.

There are 14 residues in the CDR3. Germline CDR1 and CDR2: MNHNY and SVGAGI (reference sequence). Trimming removed 7 bases from V and 5 bases from J; junction bases left unmatched: 5. TCRdb's table, derived via immunoSEQ multiplex PCR, lists solely in-frame clones and lacks some. The data show about 2 million clones, with roughly 96% seen just once and roughly 0.13% held by the top ten. Sequenced sample: naive CD4+ T cells sorted from blood. The subset was: CD45RA+ positively selected. The rearrangement joins TRBV6-6 to TRBJ1-6, with 7 bases fitting TRBD1. The origin of this receptor is a man younger than 35 in good health. CDR3 coding DNA: TGTGCCAGCATGCGACAGGGCGATAATTCACCCCTCCACTTT. Translated: CASMRQGDNSPLHF.